This T cell receptor (delta chain) was retrieved from a study of Vδ1+ human thymocytes. General observations from the study: Donors shared many TRG clonotypes but few TRD clonotypes. Despite high sort purity, approximately 21% of thymic T cell receptor delta sequences were Vdelta2. Thymic TRG and TRD repertoires appeared highly polyclonal.

This CDR3 region has 22 residues. V lost 6 bases and J 2 bases, leaving 37 bases between the germline ends. Germline values: CDR1 TSWWSYY, CDR2 QGS. Sequences come from RNA converted to cDNA by reverse transcription. CDR3 amplicons came from multiplex PCR with pooled V-gene forward and constant-region reverse primers. TCRdb re-called clones from the multiplex PCR reads via CATT. Of around 20,000 delta-chain clones listed, 7% to 8.5% are singletons. This clone was counted between two and nine times. Its antigen is currently unknown. After alphabeta T cell depletion, CD3+ Vdelta1+ Vdelta2- thymocytes were sorted. Purity of the sorted Vdelta1+ thymocytes ranged from 98% to 99.6%.

The receptor was derived from a child younger than two who had congenital heart surgery. The chain carries TRDV1 and TRDJ1; TRDD2 might be the D (7 bases). Sequenced material: Vdelta1+ gamma-delta thymocytes from the thymus. The subset was: FACS-sorted CD3+ TCRalphabeta- TCRVdelta1+ TCRVdelta2- thymocytes. In DNA form, the CDR3 reads TGTGCTCTTGGTCGGGGACTTCCTAGACACTCCTGGGGCTCCGAGGGGACCGATAAACTCATCTTT. Amino acid sequence: CALGRGLPRHSWGSEGTDKLIF.